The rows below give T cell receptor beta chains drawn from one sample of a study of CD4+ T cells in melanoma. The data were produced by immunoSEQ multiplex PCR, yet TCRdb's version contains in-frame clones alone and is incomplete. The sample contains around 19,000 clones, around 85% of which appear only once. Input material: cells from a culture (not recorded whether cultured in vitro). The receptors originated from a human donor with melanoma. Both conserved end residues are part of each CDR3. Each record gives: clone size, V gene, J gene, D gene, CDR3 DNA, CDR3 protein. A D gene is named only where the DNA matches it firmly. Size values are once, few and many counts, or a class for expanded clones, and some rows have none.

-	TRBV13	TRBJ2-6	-	TGTGCCAGCTACAGGGCTTCGTCTGGGGCCAACGTCCTGACTTTC	CASYRASSGANVLTF
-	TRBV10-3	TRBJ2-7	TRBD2	TGTGCCATCACCCGGACGACTAGCGGGGTCACCTACGAGCAGTACTTC	CAITRTTSGVTYEQYF
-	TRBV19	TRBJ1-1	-	TGTGCCAGTAGCACAAAGCCGTGGAACACTGAAGCTTTCTTT	CASSTKPWNTEAFF
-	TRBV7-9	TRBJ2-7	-	TGTGCCAGCAGCTGGGCAGCTAAATCCTACGAGCAGTACTTC	CASSWAAKSYEQYF
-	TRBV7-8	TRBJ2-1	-	TGTGCCAGCAGTCAACAGGGTGAGCAGTTCTTC	CASSQQGEQFF
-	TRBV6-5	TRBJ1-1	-	TGTGCCAGCAGTTCGGTGGGCTCGAACACTGAAGCTTTCTTT	CASSSVGSNTEAFF
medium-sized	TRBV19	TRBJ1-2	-	TGTGCCAGTAGTATAGATCTCGTCTCACGACGCTACACCTTC	CASSIDLVSRRYTF
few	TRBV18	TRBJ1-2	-	TGTGCCAGCTCAATCCAAACCCGGTCGGGGAGCTACACCTTC	CASSIQTRSGSYTF
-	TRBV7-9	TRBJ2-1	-	TGTGCCAGCGGCGAGTCTAGGAATGAGCAGTTCTTC	CASGESRNEQFF
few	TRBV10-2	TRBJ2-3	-	TGCGCCAGCAGTCCTACCACAGATACGCAGTATTTT	CASSPTTDTQYF
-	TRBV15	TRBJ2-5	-	TGTGCCACCAGCATAGGAGGGAACCAAGAGACCCAGTACTTC	CATSIGGNQETQYF
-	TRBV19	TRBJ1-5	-	TGTGCCAGTAGTATCGGCGGCCTACCGGTGGGGTTGTTTGATCAGCCCCAGCATTTT	CASSIGGLPVGLFDQPQHF
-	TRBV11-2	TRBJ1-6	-	TGTGCCAGCAGCAAATACACGGGGCACAGTAATTCACCCCTCCACTTT	CASSKYTGHSNSPLHF
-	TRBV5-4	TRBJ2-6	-	TGTGCCAGCAGCCTTGGGACACGCTCTGGGGCCAACGTCCTGACTTTC	CASSLGTRSGANVLTF
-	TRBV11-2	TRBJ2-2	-	TGTGCCAGCAGCTCAAGACATAACACCGGGGAGCTGTTTTTT	CASSSRHNTGELFF
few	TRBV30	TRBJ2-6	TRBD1	TGTGCCTGGAAGCGGTTTCGGACAGGACCCTCTGGGGCCAACGTCCTGACTTTC	CAWKRFRTGPSGANVLTF
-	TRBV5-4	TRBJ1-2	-	TGTGCCAGCAGCTTGCGAGGGTTTAACTATGGCTACACCTTC	CASSLRGFNYGYTF
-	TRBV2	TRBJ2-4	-	TGTGCCAGCCACAGGGGACTAGCCAAAAACATTCAGTACTTC	CASHRGLAKNIQYF
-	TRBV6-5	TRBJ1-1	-	TGTGCCAGCAGTTACCTACCCGGGTGGGAGAACACTGAAGCTTTCTTT	CASSYLPGWENTEAFF
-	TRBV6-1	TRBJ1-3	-	TGTGCCAGCAAGCATAGGGCTGGAAACACCATATATTTT	CASKHRAGNTIYF
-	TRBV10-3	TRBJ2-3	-	TGTGCCATCAGTGCGCAAGGCTACCTCACAGATACGCAGTATTTT	CAISAQGYLTDTQYF
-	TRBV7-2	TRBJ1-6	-	TGTGCCAGCAGCTCCCTCGGAGAGAGTAGAAATTCACCCCTCCACTTT	CASSSLGESRNSPLHF
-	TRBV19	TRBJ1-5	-	TGTGCCAGTAGTACGAAAGCCGGTGATCAGCCCCAGCATTTT	CASSTKAGDQPQHF
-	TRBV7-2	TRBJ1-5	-	TGTGCCAGCAGCTTGGGTTGGGGGCCGGGCCAGCCCCAGCATTTT	CASSLGWGPGQPQHF
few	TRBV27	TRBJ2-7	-	TGTGCCAGCAGTTTCACCCATGACAGCAGCTCCTACGAGCAGTACTTC	CASSFTHDSSSYEQYF
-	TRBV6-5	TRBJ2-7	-	TGTGCCAGCAGAAAAACCGCGGGTGGAGAGCAGTACTTC	CASRKTAGGEQYF
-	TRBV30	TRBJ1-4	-	TGTGCCTGGGGACTCAAACTCGGGGAAAAACTGTTTTTT	CAWGLKLGEKLFF
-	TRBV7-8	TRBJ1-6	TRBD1	TGTGCCAGCAGGACGACAGGGGAAGGTTCACCCCTCCACTTT	CASRTTGEGSPLHF
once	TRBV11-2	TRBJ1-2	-	TGTGCCAGCAGGCAAACGGGAACAACTAACTATGGCTACACCTTC	CASRQTGTTNYGYTF
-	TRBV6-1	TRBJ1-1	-	TGTGCCAGCAGTGAAGCGAGGGGTGAAGCTTTCTTT	CASSEARGEAFF
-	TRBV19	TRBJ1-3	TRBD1	TGTGCCAGTACCTCCCTCACAGGGGGCCGCTCTGGAAACACCATATATTTT	CASTSLTGGRSGNTIYF
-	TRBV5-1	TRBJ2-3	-	TGCGCCAGCAAAAAGGGTCCCACAGATACGCAGTATTTT	CASKKGPTDTQYF
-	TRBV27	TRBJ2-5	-	TGTGCCAGCACCCCACGAAACCAAGAGACCCAGTACTTC	CASTPRNQETQYF
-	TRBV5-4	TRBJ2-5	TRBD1	TGTGCCAGCAGCGGTGGTGGGACAGGGGGCACGAAGACCCAGTACTTC	CASSGGGTGGTKTQYF
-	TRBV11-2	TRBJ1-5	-	TGTGCCAGCAGCTCCACAGGGAGTTTACGTCAGCCCCAGCATTTT	CASSSTGSLRQPQHF
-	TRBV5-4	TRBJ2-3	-	TGTGCCAGCAGCTTGATGGGTAAGACCACAGATACGCAGTATTTT	CASSLMGKTTDTQYF
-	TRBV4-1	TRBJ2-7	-	TGCGCCAGCAGCCAAGCTTCGGCGCGGAACTACGAGCAGTACTTC	CASSQASARNYEQYF
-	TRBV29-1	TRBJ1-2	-	TGCAGCGTTGACGAATACACCTTC	CSVDEYTF
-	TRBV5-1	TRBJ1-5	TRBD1	TGCGCCAGCAGCTTGACGGGACAGGGCAATCAGCCCCAGCATTTT	CASSLTGQGNQPQHF
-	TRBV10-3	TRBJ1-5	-	TGTGCCATCAGTAACACCAATCAGCCCCAGCATTTT	CAISNTNQPQHF
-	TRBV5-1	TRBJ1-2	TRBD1	TGCGCCAGCAGCCCTGAAGGGACAGGGAGTGGCTACACCTTC	CASSPEGTGSGYTF
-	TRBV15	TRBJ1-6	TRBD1	TGTGCCACCAGCAGAGCGACTCGGGACAGTACTCTGACCCTCCACTTT	CATSRATRDSTLTLHF
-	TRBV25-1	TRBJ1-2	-	TGTGCCAGCAGTGAATACCCCCCCATAGGAGGCTACACCTTC	CASSEYPPIGGYTF
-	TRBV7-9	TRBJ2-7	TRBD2	TGTGCCAGCAGCGCCGTGCGGGAGAGCAACGAGCAGTACTTC	CASSAVRESNEQYF
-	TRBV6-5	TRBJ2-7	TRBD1	TGTGCCAGCAGTTACCGTGGGACAGGGGTTGGCGAGCAGTACTTC	CASSYRGTGVGEQYF
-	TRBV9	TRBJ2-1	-	TGTGCCAGCAGCGTAGGGCAGGGCTCCTACAATGAGCAGTTCTTC	CASSVGQGSYNEQFF
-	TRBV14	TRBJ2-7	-	TGTGCCAGCAGCCCGGGGCTCCTCCGGCAGCAGTACTTC	CASSPGLLRQQYF
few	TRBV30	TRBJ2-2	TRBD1	TGTGCCTGGAGTTCCCCCGGGACAGAGAACACCGGGGAGCTGTTTTTT	CAWSSPGTENTGELFF
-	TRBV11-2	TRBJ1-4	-	TGTGCCAGTACCTCCTCGGGCAGGGTCAGTGAAAAACTGTTTTTT	CASTSSGRVSEKLFF
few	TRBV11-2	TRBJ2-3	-	TGTGCCAGCAGCCCCGCCGCCGACAGGACGCAGTATTTT	CASSPAADRTQYF
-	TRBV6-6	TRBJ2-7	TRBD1	TGTGCCAGCACCCCTCGACAGGGGGTAAGCGAGCAGTACTTC	CASTPRQGVSEQYF
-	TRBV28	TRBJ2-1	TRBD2	TGTGCCAGCAGTTTAATAGCGGGGGGGAACAATGAGCAGTTCTTC	CASSLIAGGNNEQFF